This entry is about one T cell receptor beta chain. Antigen: not known. The PCR employed 60 Vbeta primers together with 13 Jbeta primers. Libraries were prepared by immunoSEQ multiplex PCR; TCRdb keeps only in-frame clonotypes and omits some of them. In the table there are around 180,000 clones, 82% of which are singletons. V dropped 6 bases and J dropped 2; count of bases not matched to a gene: 5. The CDR3 contains 14 residues. Germline CDR1 is MNHNS and CDR2 is SASEGT. These data originate in a study of cytomegalovirus exposure and HLA in healthy donors. Study results and caveats: V- and J-gene trimming of TCR beta was linked (in a later analysis) to a missense DCLRE1C variant. Later analysis identified several of the most significant clusters that appeared linked to common viral pathogens. Most TCR sequences were rare, but some public TCRs occurred in many donors. Some highly shared sequence variants likely arose as a pipeline artifact.

J is TRBJ2-7 and V is TRBV6-1; 9 bases are shared with TRBD2. The TCR comes from a woman in her 50s in good health and CMV-seronegative. Sample: PBMCs. The CDR3 protein is CASSPGTSTYEQYF. For the CDR3, the DNA is TGTGCCAGCAGCCCCGGGACTAGCACCTACGAGCAGTACTTC.